The rows below give T cell receptor beta chains drawn from one sample of a study of CD8+ T cells in alopecia areata. Measured with immunoSEQ multiplex PCR; TCRdb has only the in-frame clones, and not every one. The repertoire holds some 210,000 clones, with 57% as singletons. The sequencing used CD4+ T cells sorted from blood, collected at week 0. Receptor source: a human donor with alopecia areata. Both conserved end residues are part of each CDR3. The order of the fields is V gene, CDR3 length, J gene, clone size, D gene, CDR3 protein, CDR3 DNA. The D gene is left open where the match is weak. Clone size appears in some rows only: once, few, many, or a class for an expanded clone.

TRBV7-2	12	TRBJ2-5	.	.	CASSLDRGTQYF	TGTGCCAGCAGCTTAGACCGGGGGACCCAGTACTTC
TRBV30	15	TRBJ1-1	once	.	CAWRGVWPLATEAFF	TGTGCCTGGAGGGGGGTCTGGCCCTTGGCCACTGAAGCTTTCTTT
TRBV20-1	11	TRBJ2-1	.	.	CSARTGLLRFF	TGCAGTGCTAGAACAGGGCTTCTCCGGTTCTTC
TRBV13	13	TRBJ1-2	many	.	CASSLGASPGYTF	TGTGCCAGCAGCTTAGGGGCGTCCCCTGGCTACACCTTC
TRBV29-1	12	TRBJ1-2	.	.	CSVGEGLYGYTF	TGCAGCGTAGGGGAGGGACTCTATGGCTACACCTTC
TRBV18	13	TRBJ1-2	.	.	CASSGSRERGYTF	TGTGCCAGCTCAGGGAGCAGAGAGCGGGGCTACACCTTC
TRBV9	13	TRBJ1-2	.	.	CASSVAQDYGYTF	TGTGCCAGCAGCGTAGCACAAGACTATGGCTACACCTTC
TRBV30	13	TRBJ2-1	few	TRBD2	CALGLAGYNEQFF	TGTGCCCTCGGACTAGCGGGATACAATGAGCAGTTCTTC
TRBV9	14	TRBJ1-1	few	.	CASSVQGRDTEAFF	TGTGCCAGCAGCGTACAGGGGAGGGACACTGAAGCTTTCTTT
TRBV10-3	14	TRBJ2-7	.	.	CAISESLGTYEQYF	TGTGCCATCAGTGAATCCCTGGGAACCTACGAGCAGTACTTC
TRBV7-9	16	TRBJ2-7	.	.	CASSFGVDQGAYEQYF	TGTGCCAGCAGCTTTGGGGTCGATCAGGGCGCCTACGAGCAGTACTTC
TRBV29-1	12	TRBJ1-1	few	TRBD1	CSVERDSLKAFF	TGCAGCGTTGAGAGGGACAGTCTCAAAGCTTTCTTT
TRBV18	17	TRBJ1-1	once	TRBD1	CASSRLPMDRPNTEAFF	TGTGCCAGCTCACGATTACCAATGGACAGGCCGAACACTGAAGCTTTCTTT
TRBV30	14	TRBJ2-4	few	TRBD1	CAWSVRDRADIQYF	TGTGCCTGGAGTGTACGGGACAGGGCTGACATTCAGTACTTC
TRBV6-6	14	TRBJ1-2	.	TRBD1	CATRDSRANYGYTF	TGTGCCACCAGGGACAGCCGAGCTAACTATGGCTACACCTTC
TRBV15	15	TRBJ1-5	.	.	CATSRQRGGGQPQHF	TGTGCCACCAGCCGACAGAGGGGAGGAGGGCAGCCCCAGCATTTT
TRBV2	14	TRBJ2-1	few	TRBD1	CASSYRGSYNEQFF	TGTGCCAGCAGCTACAGGGGATCCTACAATGAGCAGTTCTTC
TRBV5-1	12	TRBJ1-1	few	.	CASSPDTMGAFF	TGCGCCAGCAGCCCAGACACAATGGGGGCTTTCTTT
TRBV27	15	TRBJ1-2	.	.	CASSLNPGGVYGYTF	TGTGCCAGCAGTTTAAATCCCGGGGGGGTCTATGGCTACACCTTC
TRBV7-3	13	TRBJ2-1	many	.	CASRSGDYNEQFF	TGTGCCAGCAGGTCTGGCGACTACAATGAGCAGTTCTTC
TRBV6-5	14	TRBJ1-6	.	.	CASSYKSHNSPLHF	TGTGCCAGCAGTTACAAGTCTCATAATTCACCCCTCCACTTT
TRBV29-1	14	TRBJ1-1	few	.	CSVVLPLSNTEAFF	TGCAGCGTTGTTCTTCCGTTGTCGAACACTGAAGCTTTCTTT
TRBV27	15	TRBJ1-5	.	.	CASSLSQGFNQPQHF	TGTGCCAGCAGTTTATCTCAGGGGTTCAATCAGCCCCAGCATTTT
TRBV6-5	13	TRBJ1-4	.	.	CASSNRIAEKLFF	TGTGCCAGCAGTAACCGGATCGCTGAAAAACTGTTTTTT
TRBV9	15	TRBJ2-1	.	.	CASSAGYGSYNEQFF	TGTGCCAGCAGCGCGGGGTATGGTTCCTACAATGAGCAGTTCTTC
TRBV4-1	15	TRBJ2-3	.	.	CASSQVRIAADTQYF	TGCGCCAGCAGCCAAGTTCGGATAGCGGCAGATACGCAGTATTTT
TRBV7-9	15	TRBJ2-3	few	.	CASRGRGNLRDTQYF	TGTGCCAGCAGAGGACGGGGGAACCTGAGGGATACGCAGTATTTT
TRBV4-1	18	TRBJ1-1	.	.	CASSHLARRPSSHTEAFF	TGCGCCAGCAGCCACCTTGCCCGACGGCCGTCGAGTCACACTGAAGCTTTCTTT
TRBV4-2	17	TRBJ2-7	few	TRBD2	CASSQGGPGLASGEQYF	TGTGCCAGCAGCCAGGGGGGGCCCGGACTAGCATCGGGCGAGCAGTACTTC
TRBV30	12	TRBJ1-1	.	.	CACTEAGARAFF	TGTGCCTGCACCGAGGCGGGGGCGAGAGCTTTCTTT
TRBV6-5	14	TRBJ1-1	.	.	CASSFGTGVAEAFF	TGTGCCAGCAGTTTCGGCACGGGGGTAGCTGAAGCTTTCTTT
TRBV4-1	17	TRBJ1-5	.	TRBD1	CASSLMTGGRSNQPQHF	TGCGCCAGCAGCCTAATGACAGGGGGCCGGAGCAATCAGCCCCAGCATTTT
TRBV4-1	17	TRBJ2-5	few	TRBD2	CASSQVGIAGEKETQYF	TGCGCCAGCAGCCAAGTTGGAATAGCGGGAGAAAAAGAGACCCAGTACTTC
TRBV25-1	14	TRBJ1-6	.	TRBD1	CASSDFRQGTPLHF	TGTGCCAGCAGTGACTTCCGACAGGGGACACCCCTCCACTTT
TRBV29-1	13	TRBJ2-1	few	.	CSVGGQAYNEQFF	TGCAGCGTCGGAGGGCAAGCCTACAATGAGCAGTTCTTC
TRBV7-9	13	TRBJ2-1	.	.	CASSSGRGVEQFF	TGTGCCAGCAGCTCTGGCAGGGGGGTTGAACAGTTCTTC
TRBV29-1	15	TRBJ1-1	.	.	CSVEDRPGSNTEAFF	TGCAGCGTTGAAGATCGGCCAGGGTCGAACACTGAAGCTTTCTTT
TRBV9	15	TRBJ2-3	.	.	CASSVRGGGTDTQYF	TGTGCCAGCAGCGTAAGGGGGGGTGGCACAGATACGCAGTATTTT
TRBV5-1	13	TRBJ2-1	.	.	CASSLVADNEQFF	TGCGCCAGCAGCTTGGTAGCGGACAATGAGCAGTTCTTC
TRBV2	13	TRBJ1-1	once	.	CASSESRDTEAFF	TGTGCCAGCAGTGAGAGCAGGGACACTGAAGCTTTCTTT